The 13 T cell receptor beta chains below all came from one sample that was sequenced in a study of shared clonotypes between healthy human individuals. Repertoires were generated with immunoSEQ multiplex PCR, while TCRdb's copy carries only in-frame clones and drops some. The sample holds nearly 1,000,000 clones, 60% to 85% seen once. Sequencing was carried out using memory CD4+ T cells sorted from blood. Stated subset: CD45RA-negative fraction. The receptors stem from a man aged 18 to 30 in good health.

J is TRBJ2-7 and V is TRBV10-3, with D uncertain. The CDR3 has 22 amino acids. Germline values: CDR1 ENHRY, CDR2 SYGVKD. Trimming left V 0 bases short and J 0 bases short, with 30 bases between. CDR3 region: CAISESLVRQSAARRSSYEQYF. In DNA form, the CDR3 reads TGTGCCATCAGTGAGTCGTTGGTCCGTCAGTCGGCAGCTAGAAGAAGCTCCTACGAGCAGTACTTC.

The rearrangement joins TRBV9 to TRBJ1-3; no definite D call. V lost 0 bases to trimming and J lost 4 bases, with 11 bases between them. This CDR3 is 15 amino acids long. Looked up from germline, CDR1 is SGDLS and CDR2 is YYNGEE. This CDR3 reads CASSVATQSGNTIYF. CDR3 DNA sequence: TGTGCCAGCAGCGTAGCTACGCAGTCCGGAAACACCATATATTTT.

The chain is built from TRBV18 and TRBJ2-1; D may be TRBD2 (6 bases). V gave up 3 bases and J gave up 0 bases, with 12 bases separating them. The CDR3 is 16 residues long. Germline CDR1 reads KGHSH; CDR2 reads LQKENI. The CDR3 nucleotides read TGTGCCAGCTCACCTCCGGGACTCCCCTCCTACAATGAGCAGTTCTTC. This sequence encodes CASSPPGLPSYNEQFF.

The chain carries TRBV7-9 and TRBJ2-3; TRBD1 matches at 10 bases. The junction had 4 bases not matched to a gene; V was cut back by 1 base and J by 6 bases. This CDR3 spans 15 amino acids. Per germline, CDR1 SEHNR and CDR2 FQNEAQ (reference sequence). The CDR3 reads CASSLDGTGEDTQYF. The CDR3 DNA reads TGTGCCAGCAGCTTAGACGGGACAGGGGAGGATACGCAGTATTTT.

The chain carries TRBV29-1 and TRBJ2-7; D is perhaps TRBD1 (6 bases). CDR3 size: 13 residues. CDR1 and CDR2 from the germline V gene are SQVTM and ANQGSEA. The germline V and J ends were trimmed by 7 bases and 2 bases, with 15 bases remaining between them. CDR3 sequence reads: CSARDIYTYEQYF. CDR3 DNA sequence: TGCAGCGCCCGGGACATATATACCTACGAGCAGTACTTC.

V and J are TRBV30 and TRBJ1-2; TRBD1 matches 10 bases. Germline CDR1 and CDR2: GTSNPN and SVGIG (reference sequence). J gave up 2 bases and V 4 bases, and 4 bases lay outside the gene matches. This CDR3 is built from 14 residues. CDR3 DNA sequence: TGTGCCTGGAATGGGGACAGGGGCAACTATGGCTACACCTTC. This translates into CAWNGDRGNYGYTF.

V and J are TRBV6-1 and TRBJ2-7, with D perhaps assigned TRBD1 or TRBD2 (5 bases each). This CDR3 region has 14 residues. Trimming cost V 7 bases and J 4 bases, with 17 bases left between them. Germline loops: CDR1 MNHNS, CDR2 SASEGT. The CDR3 sequence is CASKFGAFIYEQYF. In DNA form, the CDR3 reads TGTGCCAGCAAATTCGGGGCATTTATATACGAGCAGTACTTC.

The count of this clone is one. The rearrangement joins TRBV6-5 to TRBJ1-6; TRBD1 matches 7 bases. V lost 6 bases to trimming and J lost 10 bases; unmatched junction nucleotides: 6. The germline V gene encodes CDR1 MNHEY and CDR2 SVGAGI. CDR3 length: 13 amino acids. CDR3 residues: CASRLSGGSPLHF. In DNA, the CDR3 is TGTGCCAGCAGGCTGTCAGGGGGATCACCCCTCCACTTT.

A few counts support this clone. The same CDR3 can be traced to other DNA sequences in this sample. The rearrangement joins TRBV7-3 to TRBJ1-1; 7 nucleotides match TRBD1. Germline CDR1 SGHTA, CDR2 FQGTGA. The junction had 4 bases not matched to a gene; V was cut back by 2 bases and J by 7 bases. The CDR3 extends over 13 amino acids. The DNA for the CDR3 is TGTGCCAGCAGCTTACGGCAGGGGGGTGAAGCTTTCTTT. Residues: CASSLRQGGEAFF.

This clone was recorded a few times. The chain is built from TRBV11-2 and TRBJ2-3, with a tentative D call TRBD1 (5 bases). The germline V and J ends were trimmed by 8 bases and 2 bases, with 14 bases remaining between them. CDR1 and CDR2 from the germline V gene are SGHAT and FQNNGV. The CDR3 runs 14 residues. The CDR3 region is CASSRAESTDTQYF. The CDR3 DNA follows: TGTGCCAGCTCCAGGGCAGAATCCACAGATACGCAGTATTTT.

The CDR3 is CASSMVLGGYNEQFF. Written as DNA, the CDR3 is TGTGCCAGCAGCATGGTGCTAGGGGGTTACAATGAGCAGTTCTTC. The chain uses TRBV7-2 and TRBJ2-1; D may be TRBD1 (6 bases). The germline V gene encodes CDR1 SGHTA and CDR2 FQGNSA. The CDR3 covers 15 residues. V was shortened by 5 bases and J by 4 bases, with 15 bases between the two germline ends.

The chain is built from TRBV2 and TRBJ2-2; D not certain. Germline loops: CDR1 SNHLY, CDR2 FYNNEI. With 2 bases removed from V and 5 bases from J, the gap between germline ends came to 9 bases. The CDR3 is 14 residues long. This CDR3 is CASSEFPMTGELFF. The CDR3 DNA follows: TGTGCCAGCAGTGAATTCCCCATGACCGGGGAGCTGTTTTTT.

The chain joins TRBV29-1 to TRBJ2-1; TRBD2 matches 10 bases. V shed 1 base, J shed 7 bases, and the junction held 4 bases outside the gene matches. Germline CDR1 SQVTM, CDR2 ANQGSEA. The CDR3 covers 14 residues. The chain's CDR3 is CSVEGLAGVNEQFF. CDR3 in DNA: TGCAGCGTTGAAGGGCTAGCGGGAGTTAATGAGCAGTTCTTC.